This T cell receptor (beta chain) was retrieved from a study of T cell changes during pregnancy in multiple sclerosis. Sequencing used immunoSEQ multiplex PCR; TCRdb keeps in-frame clones, though not all of them. This table has around 63,000 clones, around 92% appearing once. V gave up 3 bases and J gave up 3 bases, with 9 bases separating them. From germline, CDR1 is LNHDA and CDR2 SQIVND (reference sequence). This CDR3 region has 13 residues. This clonotype was obtained from a female donor in good health, enrolled as a control in a pregnancy study. The material sequenced was CD8+ T cells from peripheral blood mononuclear cells, taken in the third trimester of pregnancy. This chain connects TRBV19 to TRBJ2-7; D not certain. The CDR3 coding sequence is TGTGCCAGTAGTATCGCCGGGTTCTACGAGCAGTACTTC. It translates to CASSIAGFYEQYF.